The 9 T cell receptor beta chains below were found in one sample sequenced in a study of identical twins. In TCRdb, the 5' RACE reads were re-called with MiXCR into one record per CDR3 protein. This table holds roughly 750,000 distinct CDR3 sequences, around 20% found once. This sample was also put to use in a study of T cells expressing NK-cell markers.

Sequenced: PBMCs. These receptors originate from a woman under 30 in good health.

This clonotype came up many times. The chain links TRBV6-1 to TRBJ1-1; D remains unclear. This CDR3 is built from 13 residues. The germline V and J ends were trimmed by 10 bases and 5 bases, with 17 bases remaining between them. Germline V gene sequence: CDR1 MNHNS, CDR2 SASEGT. In nucleotides, the CDR3 is TGTGCCACCACGGGAGTGCGGCGGACTGAAGCTTTCTTT. It codes for CATTGVRRTEAFF.

The chain has TRBV6-2 or TRBV6-3 and TRBJ2-2, with 9 nucleotides matching TRBD2. From germline, CDR1 is MNHEY and CDR2 SVGEGT. With V trimmed by 5 bases and J by 3 bases, 1 base remained unmatched. CDR3 length: 14 amino acids. CDR3 sequence: CASSSGRYTGELFF. The CDR3, as DNA: TGTGCCAGCAGTAGCGGGAGGTACACCGGGGAGCTGTTTTTT.

The sample holds a few counts of this clonotype. The chain combines TRBV5-5 with TRBJ1-2; D is undetermined. There are 13 residues in the CDR3. V was cut by 5 bases and J by 4 bases, with 12 bases left in between. Germline assignment: CDR1 SGHKS and CDR2 YYEKEE (reference sequence). CDR3 bases: TGTGCCAGCAGTAAAAGGGATTTCTATGGCTACACCTTC. This codes for CASSKRDFYGYTF.

This clonotype was recorded a few times. This rearrangement joins TRBV7-9 to TRBJ2-7; 11 positions agree with TRBD2. Trimming at V came to 5 bases and at J to 4 bases, leaving 10 bases not matched to a gene. Germline assignment: CDR1 SEHNR and CDR2 FQNEAQ (reference sequence). This CDR3 contains 16 residues. For the CDR3, the DNA is TGTGCCAGCAGCCGTAGCGGGAGGGCAGTAGGGTACGAGCAGTACTTC. This gives the protein CASSRSGRAVGYEQYF.

This clonotype was counted only a few times. In nucleotides, the CDR3 is TGTGCCAGCAGCCAAGTTGGATTAGGGGAGCTGTTTTTT. Its translation is CASSQVGLGELFF. The chain couples TRBV3-1 to TRBJ2-2; D gene unclear. Germline V CDR1 and CDR2: LGHDT, YNNKEL (reference sequence). Between the trimmed V and J ends, which lost 1 base and 8 bases, there was a span of 8 bases. The CDR3 covers 13 residues.

The V and J genes are TRBV11-2 and TRBJ2-7, with TRBD2 matching 11 bases. The CDR3 length is 18 residues. V lost 5 bases and J lost 1; bases outside the gene matches: 13. Germline V gives CDR1 SGHAT, CDR2 FQNNGV. CDR3 DNA: TGTGCCAGCAGCACCTACCGACTAGCGGGGACGATATCCTACGAGCAGTACTTC. It encodes CASSTYRLAGTISYEQYF.

This clonotype was seen more than once but under ten times. V usage is TRBV12-3 or TRBV12-4 and J usage is TRBJ2-7; TRBD2 might be the D (6 bases). The CDR3 consists of 14 residues. V lost 5 bases to trimming and J lost 2 bases, with 13 bases between them. CDR3 in DNA: TGTGCCAGCAGTCCCGGACTAAAAACCTACGAGCAGTACTTC. Its translation is CASSPGLKTYEQYF.

This clonotype was counted a few times. The chain has TRBV12-3 or TRBV12-4 and TRBJ1-5; possibly TRBD1 for D (6 bases). The length of the CDR3 is 14 residues. Trimming removed 5 bases at V and 0 bases at J, with 8 bases between. CDR3 DNA sequence: TGTGCCAGCAGTCCAGGGGATAGCAATCAGCCCCAGCATTTT. Translation gives CASSPGDSNQPQHF.

This clonotype was seen a handful of times. The genes are TRBV20-1 and TRBJ2-3; a weak D match, TRBD2 (5 bases). Looked up from germline, CDR1 is DFQATT and CDR2 is SNEGSKA (reference sequence). Trimming removed 6 bases at V and 3 bases at J, with 13 bases between. CDR3 length equals 13 residues. For the CDR3, the DNA is TGCAGTGCCGACGCGGGCAGGACAGATACGCAGTATTTT. Its translation is CSADAGRTDTQYF.